Below, one T cell receptor beta chain is given with its context. There is no known antigen for this receptor. No base quality values were provided; no much bigger clone lies one nucleotide off. According to the study, the label for this sample's time point signals: cycle 1 day 1 (C1D1), immediately before nivolumab initiation. Every trial patient had relapsed following autologous stem cell transplantation, and prior brentuximab vedotin exposure was what differed among cohorts A, B and C. Using a Miltenyi CD8+ T cell isolation kit, CD8+ T cells were purified from thawed PBMCs through magnetic negative selection. The trial cohort was composed of about 60 patients with relapsed/refractory classical Hodgkin lymphoma, for whom complete response, partial response or progressive disease was recorded as best overall response. In the multi-cohort phase II CheckMate 205 trial, trial patients received single-agent nivolumab. Best overall response was determined by an independent review committee according to the 2007 International Working Group response criteria. PBMCs from the trial were collected at three points: immediately before nivolumab initiation (C1D1), and during therapy at cycle 2 day 1 and cycle 4 day 1. Peripheral blood was collected in 8 mL Vacutainer Cell Preparation Tubes, from which PBMCs were isolated by centrifugation and then cryopreserved. Purified CD4+ and CD8+ fractions were prepared only for cases with an additional available PBMC sample. Magnetically labelled cells were depleted on LS columns in a quadroMACS separator, and the flow-through was collected as the purified fraction.

The data were taken from a study of PD-1 blockade in classical Hodgkin lymphoma (dated by TCRdb to between 2020 and 2021). As for the study more broadly: Nivolumab dosing was 3 mg/kg intravenously every 2 weeks, continuing until either disease progression or unacceptable toxicity. The study used CyTOF and TCR beta sequencing to define a peripheral blood immune signature of response to PD-1 blockade in classical Hodgkin lymphoma.

Taken from the germline V gene, the CDR1 and CDR2 loops are SNHLY and FYNNEI. Clipping removes 7 bases from V and 2 bases from J, with 2 as the unmatched junction base count. Taken from cysteine to phenylalanine, the CDR3 has 12 residues. Only the CDR3 DNA stays, 36 bases, in frame from base 1. The paper as a whole reports these results and caveats: By C4D1, a significant rise was seen in CD4+ TCR diversity but not in CD8+ TCR diversity (p=0.0027 vs p=0.16), and the rise was most apparent among complete responders (p=0.02). Patients starting nivolumab less than 1 year after ASCT had lower diversity and were excluded from later analyses to avoid confounding by immune reconstitution. Baseline TCR diversity was reported as lower in newly diagnosed patients than in healthy donors, and lower still in relapsed/refractory patients. Among trial patients, those achieving complete response had baseline diversity similar to that of newly diagnosed patients, while diversity was significantly lower in partial responders and progressors. The study was restricted to a single clinical trial cohort, and the causes of repertoire differences, possibly disease activity or prior therapy, were left undefined.

The Qiagen DNeasy kit was used to extract genomic DNA from unsorted PBMCs and from the negatively selected CD4+ and CD8+ fractions. Using primers that anneal to V and J segments, immunoSEQ multiplex PCR amplified the TCR beta CDR3 regions. A synthetic immune receptor repertoire was used to minimize amplification bias, and any residual bias was removed computationally once sequencing was done. The paper's processing steps were these. Custom Python scripts were used to quantify repertoire diversity as the Shannon entropy index. Unsorted, CD4+ and CD8+ repertoires were analyzed separately, except for combined analyses in which CD4+ and CD8+ sequences were merged in silico. A clone was considered expanded if an increase in frequency of at least 2-fold after treatment relative to C1D1 was found, and a pseudocount of 0.5 was applied to clones undetected at baseline. Clones with 0 or 1 copy at C1D1 were defined as singleton clones, while clones with 2 or more copies were defined as non-singleton clones. Clones expanded in unsorted samples were labelled as CD4+, CD8+ or unknown by matching protein sequences in sorted samples from the same patient. Wilcoxon tests on paired samples were used to test diversity changes from C1D1 to C4D1. Drawn from immuneACCESS, this table holds only the in-frame rearrangements with V and J called that TCRdb kept. Clones are partly lost; checked studies trace under half to an unresolved V gene and leave the rest unexplained. The V and J calls and clone size are taken from that table; D and trimming were inferred from the DNA. Within this sample are some 2,000 clones, with less than 75% of them counted one time only. Together, the top ten hold roughly a third of the sample.

The sequenced sample was CD8+ T cells from blood, obtained at baseline. The chain couples TRBV2 to TRBJ2-7, with 7 bases aligning to TRBD2. The source is a human donor with classical Hodgkin lymphoma. CDR3 sequence: CASTGLAYEQYF. In nucleotide form, the sequence is TGTGCCAGCACCGGACTAGCCTACGAGCAGTACTTC.